This T cell receptor (beta chain) was identified in a study of breast tumors, draining lymph nodes, adjacent tissues. V was pared by 6 bases and J by 6 bases, with 18 bases between. Germline V gene lookup returns CDR1 MGHRA and CDR2 YSYEKL. The CDR3 is made up of 15 amino acids. TCRdb re-called the multiplex PCR reads through MiXCR, storing one row per CDR3 protein. The table includes 90,000 to 120,000 distinct CDR3 sequences, over 20% detected once. Samples came from axillary lymph nodes draining the breast cancer. This clonotype was observed many times. The sample comprised axillary lymph node tissue. This receptor was taken from a female donor with breast cancer. Some clones in this sample may be carry-over from other donors' samples. The V call is TRBV4-1, the J call TRBJ2-1; weak D call: TRBD1 (6 bases). The chain's CDR3 is CASSFGTPILNEQFF. The CDR3 nucleotides are TGCGCCAGCAGTTTCGGGACACCGATTCTCAATGAGCAGTTCTTC.